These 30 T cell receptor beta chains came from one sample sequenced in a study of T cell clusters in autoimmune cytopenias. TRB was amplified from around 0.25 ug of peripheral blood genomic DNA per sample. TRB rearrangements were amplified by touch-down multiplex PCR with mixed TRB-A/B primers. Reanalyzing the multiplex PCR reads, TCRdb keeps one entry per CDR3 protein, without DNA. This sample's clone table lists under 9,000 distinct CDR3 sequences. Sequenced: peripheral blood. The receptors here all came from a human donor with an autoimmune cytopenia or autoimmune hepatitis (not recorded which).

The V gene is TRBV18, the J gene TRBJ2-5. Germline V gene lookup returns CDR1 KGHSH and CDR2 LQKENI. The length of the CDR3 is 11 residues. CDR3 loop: CASSPLETQYF.

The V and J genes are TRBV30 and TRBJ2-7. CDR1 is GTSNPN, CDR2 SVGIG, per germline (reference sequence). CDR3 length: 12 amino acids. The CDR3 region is CAWAGSAYEQYF.

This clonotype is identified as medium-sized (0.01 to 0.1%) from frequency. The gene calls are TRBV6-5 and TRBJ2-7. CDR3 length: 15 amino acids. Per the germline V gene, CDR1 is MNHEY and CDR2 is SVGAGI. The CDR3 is CASSYSAASSYEQYF.

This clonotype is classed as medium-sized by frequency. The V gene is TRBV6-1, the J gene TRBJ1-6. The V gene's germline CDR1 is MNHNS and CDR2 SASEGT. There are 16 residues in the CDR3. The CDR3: CASSWESHSYNSPLHF.

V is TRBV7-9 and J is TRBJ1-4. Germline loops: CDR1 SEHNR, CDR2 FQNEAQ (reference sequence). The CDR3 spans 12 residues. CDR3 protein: CASSLDGEKLFF.

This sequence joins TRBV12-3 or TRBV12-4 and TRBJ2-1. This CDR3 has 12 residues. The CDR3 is CASSFNYNEQFF.

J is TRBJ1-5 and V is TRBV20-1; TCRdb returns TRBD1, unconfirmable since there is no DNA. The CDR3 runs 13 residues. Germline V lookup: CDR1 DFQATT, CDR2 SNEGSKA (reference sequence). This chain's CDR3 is CSAGQGSNQPQHF.

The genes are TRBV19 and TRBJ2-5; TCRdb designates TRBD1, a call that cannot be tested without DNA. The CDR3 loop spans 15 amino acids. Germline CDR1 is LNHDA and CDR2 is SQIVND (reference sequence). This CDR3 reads CASSFQKGLGETQYF.

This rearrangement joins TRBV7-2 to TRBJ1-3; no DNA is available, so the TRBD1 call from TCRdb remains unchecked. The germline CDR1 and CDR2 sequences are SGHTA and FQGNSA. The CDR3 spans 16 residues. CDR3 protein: CASSLTGGNSGNTIYF.

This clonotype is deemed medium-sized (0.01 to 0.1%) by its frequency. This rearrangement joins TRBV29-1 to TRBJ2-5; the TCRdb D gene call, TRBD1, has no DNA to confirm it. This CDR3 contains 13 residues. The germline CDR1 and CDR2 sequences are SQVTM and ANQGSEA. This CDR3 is CSVSGTAQETQYF.

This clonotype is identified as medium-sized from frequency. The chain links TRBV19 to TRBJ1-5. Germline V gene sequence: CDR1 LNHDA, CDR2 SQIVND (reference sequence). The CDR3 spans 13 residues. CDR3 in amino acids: CASSQGRSQPQHF. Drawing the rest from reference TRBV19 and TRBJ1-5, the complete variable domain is DGGITQSPKYLFRKEGQNVTLSCEQNLNHDAMYWYRQDPGQGLRLIYYSQIVNDFQKGDIAEGYSVSREKKESFPLTVTSAQKNPTAFYLCASSQGRSQPQHFGDGTRLSIL.

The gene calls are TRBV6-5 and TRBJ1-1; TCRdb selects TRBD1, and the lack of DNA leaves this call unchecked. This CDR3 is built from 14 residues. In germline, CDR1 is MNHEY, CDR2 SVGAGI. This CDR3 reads CASSEGQGRAEDFF.

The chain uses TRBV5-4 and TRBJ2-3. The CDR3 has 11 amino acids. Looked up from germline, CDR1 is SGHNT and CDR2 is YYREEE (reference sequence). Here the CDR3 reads CASRALDTQYF.

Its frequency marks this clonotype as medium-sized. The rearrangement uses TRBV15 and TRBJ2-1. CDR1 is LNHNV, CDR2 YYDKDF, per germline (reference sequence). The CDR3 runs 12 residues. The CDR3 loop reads CATSRDEDEQFF.

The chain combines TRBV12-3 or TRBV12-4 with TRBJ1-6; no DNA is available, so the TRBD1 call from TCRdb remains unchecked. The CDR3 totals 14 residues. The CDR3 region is CASSLPGGNSPLHF.

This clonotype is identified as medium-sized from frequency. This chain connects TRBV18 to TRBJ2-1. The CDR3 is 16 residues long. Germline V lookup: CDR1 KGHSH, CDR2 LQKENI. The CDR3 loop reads CASSPAGSRRYNEQFF.

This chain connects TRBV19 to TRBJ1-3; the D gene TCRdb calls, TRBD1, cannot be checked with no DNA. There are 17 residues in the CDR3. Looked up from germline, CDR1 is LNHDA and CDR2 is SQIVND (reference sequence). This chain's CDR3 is CASSLGRPRGSGNTIYF.

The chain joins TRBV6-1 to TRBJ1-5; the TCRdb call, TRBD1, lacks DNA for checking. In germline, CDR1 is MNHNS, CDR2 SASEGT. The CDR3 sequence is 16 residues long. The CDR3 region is CASSGNGGQGWQPQHF.

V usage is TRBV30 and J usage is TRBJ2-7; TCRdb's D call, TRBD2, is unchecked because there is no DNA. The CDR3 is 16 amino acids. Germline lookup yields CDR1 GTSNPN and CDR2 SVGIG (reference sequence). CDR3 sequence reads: CAWNLLSSGNSYEQYF.

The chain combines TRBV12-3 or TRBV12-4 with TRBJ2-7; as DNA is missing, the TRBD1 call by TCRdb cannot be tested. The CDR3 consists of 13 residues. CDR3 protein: CASSLLAGLEQYF.

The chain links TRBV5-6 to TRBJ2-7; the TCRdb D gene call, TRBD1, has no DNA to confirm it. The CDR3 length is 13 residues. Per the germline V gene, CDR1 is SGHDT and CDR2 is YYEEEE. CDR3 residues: CASSQISGYEQYF.

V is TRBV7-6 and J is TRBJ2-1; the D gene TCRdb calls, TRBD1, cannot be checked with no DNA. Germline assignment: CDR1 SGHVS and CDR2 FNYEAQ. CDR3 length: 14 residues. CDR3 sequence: CASSSAGAYNEQFF.

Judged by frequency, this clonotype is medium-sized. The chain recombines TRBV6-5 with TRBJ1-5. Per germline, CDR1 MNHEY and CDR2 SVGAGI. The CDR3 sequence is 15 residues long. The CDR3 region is CASSYRGYSNQPQHF.

The CDR3 loop reads CAISTTGDLYEQYF. V and J are TRBV10-3 and TRBJ2-7; TCRdb calls TRBD2, which cannot be checked without DNA. CDR3 length: 14 residues. Germline V gene data show CDR1 as ENHRY and CDR2 as SYGVKD.

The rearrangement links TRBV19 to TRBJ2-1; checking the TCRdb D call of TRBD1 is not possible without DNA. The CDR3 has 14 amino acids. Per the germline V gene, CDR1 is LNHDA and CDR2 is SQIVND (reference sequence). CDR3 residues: CASRLGGFYNEQFF.

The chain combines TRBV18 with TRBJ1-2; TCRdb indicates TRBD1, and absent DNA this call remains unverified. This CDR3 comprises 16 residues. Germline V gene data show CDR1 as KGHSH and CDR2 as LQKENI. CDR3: CASSPPRGDTSYGYTF.

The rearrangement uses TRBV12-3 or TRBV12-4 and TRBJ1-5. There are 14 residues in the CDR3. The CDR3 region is CASSRRDFNQPQHF.

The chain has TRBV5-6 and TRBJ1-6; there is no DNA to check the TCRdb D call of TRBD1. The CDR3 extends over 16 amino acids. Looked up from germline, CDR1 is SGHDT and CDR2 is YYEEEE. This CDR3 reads CASSLAPQGYNSPLHF.

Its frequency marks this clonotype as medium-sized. The CDR3: CASSGTGGGYTF. The J gene is TRBJ1-2, the V gene TRBV19; absent DNA, TCRdb's TRBD1 call cannot be checked. Germline assignment: CDR1 LNHDA and CDR2 SQIVND (reference sequence). The CDR3 consists of 12 residues.

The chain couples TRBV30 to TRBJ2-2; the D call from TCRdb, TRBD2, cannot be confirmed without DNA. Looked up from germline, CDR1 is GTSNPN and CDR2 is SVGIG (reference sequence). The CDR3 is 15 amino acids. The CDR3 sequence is CAWSGLAGDTGELFF.